This entry lists 30 T cell receptor beta chains sequenced from one sample in a study of cytomegalovirus exposure and HLA in healthy donors. Primers for the PCR totalled 60 Vbeta and 13 Jbeta. Measured with immunoSEQ multiplex PCR; TCRdb has only the in-frame clones, and not every one. The data show fewer than 200,000 clones, 55% to 75% seen once. Input material: PBMCs. These receptor sequences come from a human donor in good health.

The rearrangement uses TRBV4-2 and TRBJ1-4; 10 bases fit TRBD1. This CDR3 contains 15 residues. Trimming took 6 bases from V and 7 from J; bases not matched to a gene: 8. Germline CDR1 is LGHNA and CDR2 is YNFKEQ. As DNA, the CDR3 is TGTGCCAGCAGACGGAGACAGGGGGCGCCTGAAAAACTGTTTTTT. It codes for CASRRRQGAPEKLFF.

The chain employs TRBV5-1 and TRBJ2-7, with 12 bases that match TRBD1. CDR3 length: 15 amino acids. Germline V gives CDR1 SGHRS, CDR2 YFSETQ. With V trimmed by 4 bases and J by 4 bases, 6 bases remained unmatched. The CDR3 sequence: CASSQGGQGAYEQYF. The CDR3, as DNA: TGCGCCAGCAGCCAGGGGGGACAGGGGGCTTACGAGCAGTACTTC.

This clone was recorded once. V gene TRBV6-5 combines with J gene TRBJ2-5; 7 bases map to TRBD1. The CDR3 totals 16 residues. V trimming: 0 bases; J trimming: 1 base; junction bases outside the gene matches: 5. Looked up from germline, CDR1 is MNHEY and CDR2 is SVGAGI. CDR3 in DNA: TGTGCCAGCAGTTACTCAACAGGGGACCGCCAAGAGACCCAGTACTTC. This encodes CASSYSTGDRQETQYF.

This clone was seen just once. The V gene is TRBV29-1, the J gene TRBJ2-1; 8 nucleotides line up with TRBD1. Germline V gene data show CDR1 as SQVTM and CDR2 as ANQGSEA. The CDR3 is 14 amino acids. V lost 4 bases and J lost 7; bases outside the gene matches: 9. The DNA for the CDR3 is TGCAGCGTTGTAGGACAGGGCTTGGGGAATGAGCAGTTCTTC. It encodes CSVVGQGLGNEQFF.

This sequence joins TRBV30 and TRBJ1-4, with 8 bases lining up with TRBD1. Germline CDR1 GTSNPN, CDR2 SVGIG (reference sequence). This CDR3 contains 15 residues. The junction had 5 bases not matched to a gene; V was cut back by 0 bases and J by 5 bases. CDR3 loop: CAWSVGYRGNEKLFF. CDR3 DNA: TGTGCCTGGAGTGTAGGTTACAGGGGGAATGAAAAACTGTTTTTT. The variable domain in full, with the rest retrieved from reference TRBV30 and TRBJ1-4, is SQTIHQWPATLVQPVGSPLSLECTVEGTSNPNLYWYRQAAGRGLQLLFYSVGIGQISSEVPQNLSASRPQDRQFILSSKKLLLSDSGFYLCAWSVGYRGNEKLFFGSGTQLSVL.

V is TRBV5-1 and J is TRBJ2-1; D not resolved. This CDR3 has 15 residues. Trimming removed 4 bases at V and 2 bases at J, with 13 bases between. Looked up from germline, CDR1 is SGHRS and CDR2 is YFSETQ. CDR3 nucleotides: TGCGCCAGCAGCGAGCTAGAGTCCCCCTACAATGAGCAGTTCTTC. Translated: CASSELESPYNEQFF. The full variable domain, with the rest looked up from reference TRBV5-1 and TRBJ2-1, is KAGVTQTPRYLIKTRGQQVTLSCSPISGHRSVSWYQQTPGQGLQFLFEYFSETQRNKGNFPGRFSGRQFSNSRSEMNVSTLELGDSALYLCASSELESPYNEQFFGPGTRLTVL.

J is TRBJ1-2 and V is TRBV2; D may be TRBD1 (6 bases). Germline V CDR1 and CDR2: SNHLY, FYNNEI. The length of the CDR3 is 14 residues. The V gene lost 7 bases and the J gene lost 4 bases, with 16 bases spanning the gap. CDR3 DNA: TGTGCCAGCACCGGCACAGGGATGGCCTATGGCTACACCTTC. Translating gives CASTGTGMAYGYTF.

This clone was seen more than once but under ten times. This chain joins TRBV10-3 and TRBJ1-2; TRBD1 aligns across 8 bases. The V gene end was trimmed by 4 bases and the J gene end by 6 bases; junction bases not matched to a gene: 7. The CDR3 runs to 14 residues. Germline CDR1 is ENHRY and CDR2 is SYGVKD. The CDR3 DNA reads TGTGCCATCAGTGGGCAGGGGGCGCGAGATGGCTACACCTTC. Its protein product is CAISGQGARDGYTF.

The count of this clone is one. The rearrangement links TRBV5-5 to TRBJ2-7, with 7 nucleotides matching TRBD2. Germline loops: CDR1 SGHKS, CDR2 YYEKEE (reference sequence). V shed 1 base and J 7 bases; nucleotides not matched to a gene: 2. This CDR3 is 12 amino acids long. The CDR3 sequence: CASSLMGGEQYF. CDR3 nucleotide sequence: TGTGCCAGCAGCTTGATGGGGGGGGAGCAGTACTTC.

The gene calls are TRBV7-8 and TRBJ1-4, with 11 bases aligning to TRBD1. Trimming took 3 bases from V and 6 from J; bases not matched to a gene: 3. The CDR3 runs 15 residues. Germline-derived CDR1 and CDR2 are SGHVS and FQNEAQ. CDR3: CASSFPGQGDEKLFF. DNA of the CDR3: TGTGCCAGCAGCTTCCCGGGACAGGGGGATGAAAAACTGTTTTTT.

This chain connects TRBV2 to TRBJ2-1; D is unresolved. CDR3 length: 13 amino acids. V gave up 6 bases and J gave up 1 base, with 7 bases separating them. Germline loops: CDR1 SNHLY, CDR2 FYNNEI. The CDR3 region has the DNA TGTGCCAGCAGAGCTCGGTCCTACAATGAGCAGTTCTTC. Translated: CASRARSYNEQFF. The full variable domain, rest sourced from reference TRBV2 and TRBJ2-1, is EPEVTQTPSHQVTQMGQEVILRCVPISNHLYFYWYRQILGQKVEFLVSFYNNEISEKSEIFDDQFSVERPDGSNFTLKIRSTKLEDSAMYFCASRARSYNEQFFGPGTRLTVL.

The V gene is TRBV10-1, the J gene TRBJ1-1; a weak D match, TRBD1 (5 bases). Germline V lookup: CDR1 WNHNN, CDR2 SYGVQD (reference sequence). The CDR3 length is 14 residues. The V and J ends lost 0 bases and 6 bases respectively, with 11 bases between them. CDR3 sequence reads: CASSESQGRAEAFF. CDR3 bases: TGCGCCAGCAGTGAGTCCCAGGGAAGGGCTGAAGCTTTCTTT.

This clone turned up a few times. V usage is TRBV14 and J usage is TRBJ1-1; TRBD1 matches 7 bases. Trimming took 4 bases from V and 7 from J; bases not matched to a gene: 9. Germline V gives CDR1 SGHDN, CDR2 FVKESK. This CDR3 spans 14 amino acids. The CDR3 here is CASSPRGQDREAFF. The CDR3 nucleotides are TGTGCCAGCAGCCCCAGAGGACAGGACCGTGAAGCTTTCTTT.

The chain uses TRBV2 and TRBJ1-5, with D possibly being TRBD1 (6 bases). There are 14 residues in the CDR3. Germline-derived CDR1 and CDR2 are SNHLY and FYNNEI. Trimming took off 4 bases at V and 4 bases at J, with 11 bases between the two ends. The DNA for the CDR3 is TGTGCCAGCAGTGTAGGACAGACGAATCAGCCCCAGCATTTT. Translating gives CASSVGQTNQPQHF.

The V call is TRBV27, the J call TRBJ1-4, with unresolved D. Trimming left V 8 bases short and J 2 bases short, with 12 bases between. The germline CDR1 and CDR2 sequences are MNHEY and SMNVEV (reference sequence). This CDR3 region has 14 residues. Here the CDR3 DNA reads TGTGCCAGCTGCCCAGGACTGACTAATGAAAAACTGTTTTTT. It is translated as CASCPGLTNEKLFF. The whole variable domain, filled in from reference TRBV27 and TRBJ1-4, reads EAQVTQNPRYLITVTGKKLTVTCSQNMNHEYMSWYRQDPGLGLRQIYYSMNVEVTDKGDVPEGYKVSRKEKRNFPLILESPSPNQTSLYFCASCPGLTNEKLFFGSGTQLSVL.

The V gene is TRBV19, the J gene TRBJ1-5; a possible D gene is TRBD1 (5 bases). Germline V CDR1 and CDR2: LNHDA, SQIVND (reference sequence). This CDR3 is built from 14 residues. V was cut by 1 base and J by 4 bases, with 8 bases left in between. The CDR3 DNA follows: TGTGCCAGTAGTATAGGGACAAGAAATCAGCCCCAGCATTTT. This translates into CASSIGTRNQPQHF.

This clone was recorded only once. The rearrangement joins TRBV6-6 to TRBJ2-7; D possibly corresponds to TRBD1 (6 bases). Trimming took off 0 bases at V and 7 bases at J, with 16 bases between the two ends. Germline V gene lookup returns CDR1 MNHNY and CDR2 SVGAGI (reference sequence). This CDR3 comprises 15 residues. The CDR3 coding sequence is TGTGCCAGCAGTTACTCGAGTACAGGGTGGGATGAGCAGTACTTC. It encodes CASSYSSTGWDEQYF.

The table lists this clone with a few counts. The chain carries TRBV2 and TRBJ1-5; 7 bases fit TRBD1. With V trimmed by 9 bases and J by 7 bases, 9 bases remained unmatched. Germline loops: CDR1 SNHLY, CDR2 FYNNEI. This CDR3 region has 13 residues. In nucleotides, the CDR3 is TGTGCCAGTACACAGGGGCCCCTCCAGCCCCAGCATTTT. The encoded protein is CASTQGPLQPQHF.

The chain combines TRBV4-1 with TRBJ1-4, with D possibly being TRBD1 (5 bases). CDR1 is MGHRA and CDR2 is YSYEKL in the germline V gene. The CDR3 has 17 amino acids. V was clipped by 0 bases and J by 4 bases, with 15 bases between them. CDR3 amino acids: CASSQDWGGALNEKLFF. The CDR3 coding sequence is TGCGCCAGCAGCCAAGACTGGGGAGGGGCCCTTAATGAAAAACTGTTTTTT.

Points on this clone: At one boundary the junction diverges from the germline segment, which might be a read error. CDR3 DNA: TGTGCTAGCAGCGCCGGGACTGTGGAGACCCAGTACTTC. Translating gives CASSAGTVETQYF. This chain connects TRBV7-7 to TRBJ2-5; D perhaps matches TRBD2 (6 bases). The germline V gene has CDR1 SSHAT and CDR2 FNYEAQ (reference sequence). There are 13 residues in the CDR3.

J is TRBJ1-1 and V is TRBV7-9; tentative D call: TRBD1 (5 bases). The germline gives CDR1 SEHNR, CDR2 FQNEAQ (reference sequence). The CDR3 spans 15 residues. V gave up 2 bases and J gave up 1 base, with 11 bases separating them. This chain's CDR3 is CASSLRRTRNTEAFF. CDR3 bases: TGTGCCAGCAGCTTAAGAAGGACAAGGAACACTGAAGCTTTCTTT. Drawing the rest from reference TRBV7-9 and TRBJ1-1, the complete variable domain is DTGVSQNPRHKITKRGQNVTFRCDPISEHNRLYWYRQTLGQGPEFLTYFQNEAQLEKSRLLSDRFSAERPKGSFSTLEIQRTEQGDSAMYLCASSLRRTRNTEAFFGQGTRLTVV.

The chain recombines TRBV5-4 with TRBJ2-1, with D possibly being TRBD1 (5 bases). The germline V gene encodes CDR1 SGHNT and CDR2 YYREEE (reference sequence). V was clipped by 3 bases and J by 8 bases, with 12 bases between them. The CDR3 runs 13 residues. The CDR3 region is CASSSRVADEQFF. The CDR3 DNA follows: TGTGCCAGCAGCTCCAGGGTAGCCGATGAGCAGTTCTTC.

This clone was found once. The chain has TRBV7-3 and TRBJ1-1, with D possibly being TRBD1 (5 bases). The V and J ends lost 1 base and 0 bases respectively, with 12 bases between them. Germline values: CDR1 SGHTA, CDR2 FQGTGA. This CDR3 is built from 16 residues. The CDR3: CASSLIGGGMNTEAFF. In nucleotides, the CDR3 is TGTGCCAGCAGCTTAATCGGGGGGGGTATGAACACTGAAGCTTTCTTT.

The rearrangement links TRBV10-2 to TRBJ2-7; the D gene is possibly TRBD1 (6 bases). Germline V gene sequence: CDR1 WSHSY, CDR2 SAAADI. V lost 8 bases and J 4 bases, leaving 21 bases between the germline ends. There are 15 residues in the CDR3. This CDR3 reads CASQPGHRSKYEQYF. The CDR3, as DNA: TGCGCCAGCCAACCGGGACACCGATCTAAGTACGAGCAGTACTTC.

The gene calls are TRBV18 and TRBJ1-2, with 8 nucleotides matching TRBD1. Germline CDR1 is KGHSH and CDR2 is LQKENI. This CDR3 comprises 16 residues. Losses at the gene ends were 4 bases for V and 2 bases for J; bases not matched to a gene: 9. In DNA form, the CDR3 reads TGTGCCAGCTCACGCGGACAGGGAAGTTCCAACTATGGCTACACCTTC. As protein: CASSRGQGSSNYGYTF.

The rearrangement joins TRBV6-5 to TRBJ1-2; unclear D gene. The germline V and J ends were trimmed by 0 bases and 3 bases, with 11 bases remaining between them. Germline V lookup: CDR1 MNHEY, CDR2 SVGAGI. The CDR3 is made up of 15 amino acids. The DNA of the CDR3 is TGTGCCAGCAGTTACTCAGGTCATCAGGACTATGGCTACACCTTC. It codes for CASSYSGHQDYGYTF.

V is TRBV5-5 and J is TRBJ2-3, with D possibly matching TRBD1 (6 bases). The length of the CDR3 is 15 residues. Deletions cut 0 bases from V and 12 bases from J, with 20 bases between. CDR1 is SGHKS and CDR2 is YYEKEE in the germline V gene (reference sequence). This CDR3 is CASSLAPTGLIGQYF. The CDR3 DNA is TGTGCCAGCAGCTTGGCTCCCACAGGGTTGATTGGTCAGTATTTT.

The chain uses TRBV9 and TRBJ2-3; the match to TRBD2 covers 10 bases. V trimming: 1 base; J trimming: 4 bases; junction bases outside the gene matches: 9. Looked up from germline, CDR1 is SGDLS and CDR2 is YYNGEE. This CDR3 spans 17 amino acids. The CDR3 here is CASSVYNSGGWADTQYF. CDR3 nucleotides: TGTGCCAGCAGCGTATATAATAGCGGGGGGTGGGCAGATACGCAGTATTTT.

This chain links TRBV6-5 with TRBJ2-7; TRBD1 matches 10 bases. Trimming at V came to 5 bases and at J to 2 bases, leaving 6 bases not matched to a gene. CDR1 and CDR2 from the germline V gene are MNHEY and SVGAGI. The CDR3 loop spans 15 amino acids. The CDR3, as DNA: TGTGCCAGCAGTACCCGGGACAGGGGCCCCTACGAGCAGTACTTC. It specifies CASSTRDRGPYEQYF.

The chain carries TRBV5-1 and TRBJ2-7, with TRBD1 identical over 7 bases. Germline V gene lookup returns CDR1 SGHRS and CDR2 YFSETQ. This CDR3 spans 14 amino acids. V lost 5 bases and J lost 7; bases outside the gene matches: 12. The CDR3 loop is CASRTPGQSVEQYF. The CDR3 nucleotides read TGCGCCAGCAGAACACCGGGACAGTCTGTGGAGCAGTACTTC.